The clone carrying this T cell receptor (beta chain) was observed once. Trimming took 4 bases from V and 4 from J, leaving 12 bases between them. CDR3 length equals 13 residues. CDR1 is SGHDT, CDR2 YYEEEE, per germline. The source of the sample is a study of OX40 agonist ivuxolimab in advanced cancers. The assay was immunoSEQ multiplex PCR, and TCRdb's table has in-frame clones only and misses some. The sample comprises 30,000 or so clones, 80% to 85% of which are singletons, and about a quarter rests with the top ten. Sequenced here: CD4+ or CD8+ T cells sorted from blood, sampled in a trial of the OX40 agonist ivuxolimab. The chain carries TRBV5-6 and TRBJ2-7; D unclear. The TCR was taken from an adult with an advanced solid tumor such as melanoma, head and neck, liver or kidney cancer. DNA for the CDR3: TGTGCCAGCAGCCCGCGCCACTCGTACGAGCAGTACTTC. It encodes CASSPRHSYEQYF.